The 10 T cell receptor beta chains given below trace back to one sample, sequenced in a study of beta chain features in type 1 diabetes (dated 2018 in TCRdb). Library prep was done by the immunoSEQ multiplex PCR assay. The High Capacity cDNA Reverse Transcription Kit was used to reverse transcribe all of the isolated RNA, meaning that expressed TCRB transcripts were what got sequenced. This immuneACCESS table, as held by TCRdb, lists in-frame sequences with V and J called but not all clones. Of the missing ones, under half trace to an unresolved V gene in checked studies; the others have no known cause. In all, the sample holds fewer than 200,000 clones, and 10% of those were seen once. Of the sample, under 0.55% falls within the top ten clones. Their antigens remain unidentified. Overall results and qualifications from the work: Type 1 diabetes patients showed a moderate but significant shortening of TCRB CDR3 length in all four CD4+ subsets.

Sequencing was done on a sample of central memory CD4+ T cells from blood. These receptors all stem from a man aged 25 to 40 with type 1 diabetes.

The chain couples TRBV2 to TRBJ1-1; 7 positions agree with TRBD1. V lost 6 bases and J lost 0; bases outside the gene matches: 4. Germline CDR1 and CDR2: SNHLY and FYNNEI. This CDR3 contains 14 residues. The CDR3 nucleotides read TGTGCCAGCAGCGGACAGGCCTTGAACACTGAAGCTTTCTTT. As protein: CASSGQALNTEAFF.

As DNA, the CDR3 is TGTGCCAGCAGTCGAGACAGGGCCCCTAATGAAAAACTGTTTTTT. The encoded protein is CASSRDRAPNEKLFF. The J gene is TRBJ1-4, the V gene TRBV2; 7 bases map to TRBD1. Germline assignment: CDR1 SNHLY and CDR2 FYNNEI. There are 15 residues in the CDR3. With 5 bases clipped from V and 3 bases from J, the junction kept 6 bases outside the gene matches.

The chain couples TRBV7-9 to TRBJ2-4; TRBD2 aligns across 7 bases. Germline assignment: CDR1 SEHNR and CDR2 FQNEAQ (reference sequence). Trimming at V came to 3 bases and at J to 7 bases, leaving 3 bases not matched to a gene. This CDR3 region has 13 residues. The CDR3 is CASSLGLRNIQYF. DNA for the CDR3: TGTGCCAGCAGCTTGGGACTAAGGAACATTCAGTACTTC.

V is TRBV7-9 and J is TRBJ2-7; weak D call: TRBD2 (6 bases). Germline CDR1 SEHNR, CDR2 FQNEAQ (reference sequence). V was trimmed by 5 bases and J by 4 bases, leaving 12 bases between them. The CDR3 extends over 13 amino acids. CDR3 in amino acids: CASSGGSGYEQYF. CDR3 in DNA: TGTGCCAGCAGCGGGGGGAGCGGGTACGAGCAGTACTTC.

The chain has TRBV9 and TRBJ2-1; TRBD2 agrees at 8 bases. Germline trimming cut 4 bases from V and 9 bases from J; bases unmatched to any gene: 6. This CDR3 contains 13 residues. Germline values: CDR1 SGDLS, CDR2 YYNGEE. DNA of the CDR3: TGTGCCAGCAGCCGGACTAGCTTGAGTGAGCAGTTCTTC. This codes for CASSRTSLSEQFF.

There are a few counts of this clone. This chain uses TRBV27 with TRBJ2-7, with a possible D match to TRBD1 (6 bases). This CDR3 has 13 amino acids. From germline, CDR1 is MNHEY and CDR2 SMNVEV (reference sequence). The V and J ends lost 5 bases and 5 bases respectively, with 13 bases between them. The CDR3 is CASSLQDSHEQYF. In DNA form, the CDR3 reads TGTGCCAGCAGTCTACAGGACAGTCACGAGCAGTACTTC.

This clone turned up a few times. The V gene is TRBV6-1, the J gene TRBJ2-2; maybe TRBD1 (5 bases). This CDR3 has 14 amino acids. V dropped 6 bases and J dropped 5 bases, with 13 bases sitting between them. CDR1 MNHNS and CDR2 SASEGT come from the germline V gene. In DNA, the CDR3 is TGTGCCAGCAGGACAGCCACGATGACCGGGGAGCTGTTTTTT. Translating it yields CASRTATMTGELFF.

The chain is built from TRBV2 and TRBJ1-2, with D tentatively TRBD1 (6 bases). Germline values: CDR1 SNHLY, CDR2 FYNNEI. The CDR3 spans 14 residues. Trimming took 5 bases from V and 10 from J, leaving 20 bases between them. The CDR3 nucleotides are TGTGCCAGCAGTCCAACCCCGGGACACTGGCACTACACCTTC. Its protein product is CASSPTPGHWHYTF.

The chain uses TRBV30 and TRBJ1-3, with a tentative D call TRBD1 (6 bases). In germline, CDR1 is GTSNPN, CDR2 SVGIG (reference sequence). Trimming took 2 bases from V and 2 from J, leaving 16 bases between them. CDR3 length equals 16 residues. The CDR3 bases are TGTGCCTGGAGTATTGACAGGATACTCGCTGGAAACACCATATATTTT. It encodes CAWSIDRILAGNTIYF.

This clone has ten or more counts. The rearrangement uses TRBV5-4 and TRBJ1-2, with TRBD1 identical over 7 bases. V trimming: 7 bases; J trimming: 8 bases; junction bases outside the gene matches: 14. The CDR3 is 14 residues long. Germline lookup yields CDR1 SGHNT and CDR2 YYREEE (reference sequence). In nucleotides, the CDR3 is TGTGCCAGCGGCTCCCCAGGGGGTTCGGGAGGCTACACCTTC. This sequence encodes CASGSPGGSGGYTF.